This TCR beta chain is drawn from a study of blood T cell repertoires in COVID-19. Data came from immunoSEQ multiplex PCR; TCRdb stores just in-frame clones and leaves some out. The sample includes about 360,000 clones, about 89% seen only once; the top ten take 1% to 1.5%. This clone has ten or more counts. The trim removed 6 bases at V and 6 bases at J, leaving 7 bases unmatched. From germline, CDR1 is MNHEY and CDR2 SVGAGI. The CDR3 is made up of 13 amino acids. This TCR was sampled from a man younger than 45 who had recovered from COVID-19. Material for sequencing was PBMCs or T cells enriched from blood (not recorded which). The chain has TRBV6-5 and TRBJ1-2, with 7 bases fitting TRBD1. The CDR3 protein is CASRDRLQDGYTF. In nucleotides, the CDR3 is TGTGCCAGCAGGGACAGGTTACAAGATGGCTACACCTTC.